This is a list of T cell receptor beta chains from one sample in a study of cytomegalovirus exposure and HLA in healthy donors. Here immunoSEQ multiplex PCR was the method, and the copy in TCRdb shows in-frame clones only, minus some. The sample records about 220,000 clones, approximately 90% being singletons. What was sequenced was PBMCs. These receptors were collected from a man younger than 35 in good health and CMV-seronegative. CDR3s include the opening cysteine and the closing phenylalanine or tryptophan. The D gene is left open where the match is weak. Expanded clones are given a class, and other clones once, few, many or no size at all.

>TRBV27|TRBD2|NA|TRBJ2-7
CASSLRLAGGPYEQYF
>TRBV5-1|TRBD1|NA|TRBJ2-1
CASRGTGYNEQFF
>TRBV15|NA|NA|TRBJ1-1
CATSRDAAESSMNTEAFF
>TRBV4-1|TRBD1|NA|TRBJ2-3
CASSRQPRGDTQYF
>TRBV4-1|NA|NA|TRBJ2-2
CASSPGGGWAGELFF
>TRBV30|NA|NA|TRBJ1-5
CAWNRGDQPQHF
>TRBV5-1|TRBD2|NA|TRBJ2-7
CASRITSGSTYEQYF
>TRBV10-3|TRBD1|NA|TRBJ2-7
CAISEPGQLSYEQYF
>TRBV27|NA|NA|TRBJ2-3
CASSPTLWADTQYF
>TRBV7-9|NA|NA|TRBJ2-7
CASSSSLRGNPYEQYF
>TRBV2|TRBD1|NA|TRBJ2-7
CASGSDRGLDEQYF
>TRBV6-1|TRBD1|few|TRBJ2-2
CASTGTGDTGELFF
>TRBV5-1|NA|once|TRBJ1-1
CASSHAQGMNTEAFF
>TRBV4-2|NA|NA|TRBJ2-7
CASSQGAGSYEQYF
>TRBV29-1|NA|NA|TRBJ2-4
CSVEVGDIQYF
>TRBV11-2|NA|NA|TRBJ2-2
CASSQTVTGELFF
>TRBV29-1|NA|NA|TRBJ2-7
CSVDRQGNSYEQYF
>TRBV5-6|TRBD1|NA|TRBJ2-7
CASSLVPGTGDNLF
>TRBV27|NA|many|TRBJ1-1
CASSGTSMNTEAFF
>TRBV14|TRBD1|NA|TRBJ2-1
CASSPGTGPYNEQFF